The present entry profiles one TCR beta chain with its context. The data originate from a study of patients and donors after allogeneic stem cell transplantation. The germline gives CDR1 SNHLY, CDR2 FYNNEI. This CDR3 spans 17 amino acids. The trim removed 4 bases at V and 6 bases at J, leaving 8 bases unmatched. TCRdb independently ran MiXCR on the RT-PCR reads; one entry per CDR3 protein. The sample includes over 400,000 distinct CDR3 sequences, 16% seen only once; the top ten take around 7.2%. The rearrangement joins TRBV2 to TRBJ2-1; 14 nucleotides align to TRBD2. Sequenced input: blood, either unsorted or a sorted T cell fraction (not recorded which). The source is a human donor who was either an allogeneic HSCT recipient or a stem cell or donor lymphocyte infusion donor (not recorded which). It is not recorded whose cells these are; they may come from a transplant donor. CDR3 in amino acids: CASSALWTSGRTNEQFF. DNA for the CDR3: TGTGCCAGCAGTGCTCTTTGGACTAGCGGGAGGACCAATGAGCAGTTCTTC.